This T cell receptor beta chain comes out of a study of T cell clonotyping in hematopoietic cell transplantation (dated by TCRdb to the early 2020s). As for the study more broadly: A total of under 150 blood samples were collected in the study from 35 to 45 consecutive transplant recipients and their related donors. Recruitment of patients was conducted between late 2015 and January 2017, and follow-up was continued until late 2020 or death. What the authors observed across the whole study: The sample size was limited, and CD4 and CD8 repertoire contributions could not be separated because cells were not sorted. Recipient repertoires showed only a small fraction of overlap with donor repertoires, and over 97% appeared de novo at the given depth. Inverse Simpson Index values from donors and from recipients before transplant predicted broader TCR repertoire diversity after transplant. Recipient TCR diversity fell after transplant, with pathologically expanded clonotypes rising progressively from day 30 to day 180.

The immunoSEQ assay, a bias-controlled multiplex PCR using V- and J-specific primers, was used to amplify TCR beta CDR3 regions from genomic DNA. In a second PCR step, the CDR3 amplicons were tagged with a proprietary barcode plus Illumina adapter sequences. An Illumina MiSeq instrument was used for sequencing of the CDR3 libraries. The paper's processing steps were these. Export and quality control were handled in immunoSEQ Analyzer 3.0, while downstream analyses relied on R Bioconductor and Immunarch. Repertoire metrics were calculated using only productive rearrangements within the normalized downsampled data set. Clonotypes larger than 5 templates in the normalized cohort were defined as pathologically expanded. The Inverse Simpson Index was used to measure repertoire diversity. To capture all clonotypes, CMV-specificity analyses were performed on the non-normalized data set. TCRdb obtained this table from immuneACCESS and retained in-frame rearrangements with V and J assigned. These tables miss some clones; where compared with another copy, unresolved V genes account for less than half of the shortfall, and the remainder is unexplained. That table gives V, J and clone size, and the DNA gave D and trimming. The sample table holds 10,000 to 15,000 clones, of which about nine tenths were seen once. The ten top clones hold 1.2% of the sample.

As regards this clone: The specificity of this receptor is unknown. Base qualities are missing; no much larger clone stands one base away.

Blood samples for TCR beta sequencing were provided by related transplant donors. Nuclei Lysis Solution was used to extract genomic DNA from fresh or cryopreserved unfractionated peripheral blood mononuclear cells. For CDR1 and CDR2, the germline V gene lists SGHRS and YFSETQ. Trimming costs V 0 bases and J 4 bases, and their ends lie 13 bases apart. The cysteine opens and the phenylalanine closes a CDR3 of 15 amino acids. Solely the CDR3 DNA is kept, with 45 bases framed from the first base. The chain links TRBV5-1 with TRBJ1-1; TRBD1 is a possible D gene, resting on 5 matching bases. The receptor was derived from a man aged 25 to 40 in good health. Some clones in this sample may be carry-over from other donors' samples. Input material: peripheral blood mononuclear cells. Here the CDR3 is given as CASSLEGSGGTEAFF. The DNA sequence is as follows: TGCGCCAGCAGCTTGGAGGGGTCCGGGGGCACTGAAGCTTTCTTT.